This TCR beta chain was obtained from a study of breast tumors, draining lymph nodes, adjacent tissues. Study-wide results and limits: Compared with lymph nodes, tumors were less diverse; compared with nontumor tissue, more. Compared with basal-like, luminal-like tumors shared significantly more repertoire with nontumor tissue. Most tumor T cells seemingly derive from lymph node, then expand in tumor.

Axillary draining lymph nodes of breast cancer patients supplied the node samples. This clonotype has at least ten counts. Its antigen is as yet unknown. V lost 8 bases and J lost 9, with 10 bases in between. CDR1 and CDR2 from the germline V gene are LNHNV and YYDKDF (reference sequence). The CDR3 spans 10 residues. TCRdb reanalysed the multiplex PCR reads using MiXCR and keeps one entry per CDR3 protein. This sample has around 190,000 distinct CDR3 sequences; around a third occur once, and the top ten carry around 4.5%. Sequenced sample: axillary lymph node tissue. This sequence joins TRBV15 and TRBJ2-5, with a tentative D call TRBD1 (7 bases). The sequence came from a female donor with breast cancer. Some clones in this sample may be carry-over from other donors' samples. For the CDR3, the DNA is TGTGCCACCCAGGGGGAGGCCCAGTACTTC. Encoded protein: CATQGEAQYF. The full variable domain, rest sourced from reference TRBV15 and TRBJ2-5, is DAMVIQNPRYQVTQFGKPVTLSCSQTLNHNVMYWYQQKSSQAPKLLFHYYDKDFNNEADTPDNFQSRRPNTSFCFLDIRSPGLGDTAMYLCATQGEAQYFGPGTRLLVL.